These T cell receptor beta chains were read from a single sample in a study of blood T cell repertoires in COVID-19. TCRdb keeps only in-frame clones here, not all; method: immunoSEQ multiplex PCR. The sample lists about 42,000 clones, 70% to 90% occurring once. The source material was peripheral blood. These receptors were collected from a human donor in a cohort sampled during active COVID-19. The CDR3 runs from the conserved cysteine through the conserved F or W. A D gene is named only where the DNA matches it firmly. Clone size, where shown, is once, few, many, or a class for clones that have expanded.

>TRBD2|TRBV6-5|.|TRBJ2-1
CASIRLAGADEQFF
TGTGCCAGCATTAGACTAGCGGGGGCCGATGAGCAGTTCTTC
>TRBD2|TRBV6-6|once|TRBJ2-5
CASSPGISSGVQETQYF
TGTGCCAGCAGTCCAGGAATTAGTAGCGGGGTCCAAGAGACCCAGTACTTC
>.|TRBV3-1/TRBV3-2|.|TRBJ2-7
CASSPPGIMYEQYF
TGTGCCAGCAGCCCTCCAGGGATCATGTACGAGCAGTACTTC
>TRBD2|TRBV6-5|.|TRBJ2-1
CASSLAGPHNEQFF
TGTGCCAGCAGTTTAGCGGGGCCGCACAATGAGCAGTTCTTC
>TRBD1|TRBV19|once|TRBJ1-3
CASSPTGSPGNTIYF
TGTGCCAGTAGCCCGACAGGGTCCCCTGGAAACACCATATATTTT
>.|TRBV6-6|.|TRBJ2-5
CASSFVGGGETQYF
TGTGCCAGCTCTTTTGTAGGGGGTGGGGAGACCCAGTACTTC
>.|TRBV5-1|.|TRBJ2-2
CASSFSGLLTGELFF
TGCGCCAGCAGCTTTTCAGGACTTTTAACCGGGGAGCTGTTTTTT
>TRBD2|TRBV6-1|.|TRBJ2-3
CASSETSGYTDTQYF
TGTGCCAGCAGTGAGACTAGCGGCTACACAGATACGCAGTATTTT
>.|TRBV29-1|once|TRBJ2-5
CSVEVRGREETQYF
TGCAGCGTTGAAGTCAGGGGTAGGGAAGAGACCCAGTACTTC
>TRBD1|TRBV18|.|TRBJ1-5
CASSLGQGANNQPQHF
TGTGCCAGCTCTCTTGGACAGGGGGCTAACAATCAGCCCCAGCATTTT
>.|TRBV27|once|TRBJ2-3
CAIPWGEPTDTQYF
TGTGCCATACCATGGGGGGAGCCCACAGATACGCAGTATTTT
>.|TRBV27|once|TRBJ2-6
CASSSSSANVLTF
TGTGCCAGCAGCTCTAGCTCGGCCAACGTCCTGACTTTC
>.|TRBV7-3|.|TRBJ1-2
CASSSITPGPYNYGYTF
TGTGCCAGCAGCTCTATAACACCAGGGCCTTATAACTATGGCTACACCTTC
>.|TRBV4-1|.|TRBJ1-1
CASSQGTALREAFF
TGCGCCAGCAGCCAAGGGACAGCCCTGCGTGAAGCTTTCTTT
>TRBD2|TRBV5-6|.|TRBJ2-1
CASATGGYNEQFF
TGTGCCAGCGCTACGGGAGGGTACAATGAGCAGTTCTTC
>.|TRBV6-1|.|TRBJ1-2
CASSEAGRYGYTF
TGTGCCAGCAGTGAAGCGGGCAGATATGGCTACACCTTC
>TRBD1|TRBV6-4|.|TRBJ2-3
CASSDPLNRGRTDTQYF
TGTGCCAGCAGTGACCCGTTAAACAGGGGGCGGACAGATACGCAGTATTTT
>.|TRBV2|.|TRBJ2-7
CASSVSRGGYEQYF
TGTGCCAGCAGCGTTAGCAGGGGTGGTTACGAGCAGTACTTC
>.|TRBV19|few|TRBJ1-2
CASSPQGYYGYTF
TGTGCCAGTAGTCCCCAGGGCTACTATGGCTACACCTTC
>TRBD1|TRBV6-5|.|TRBJ2-7
CASSPRDSFFEQYF
TGTGCCAGCAGTCCCCGGGACAGCTTCTTCGAGCAGTACTTC
>.|TRBV4-2|.|TRBJ1-5
CASSQDGSRQPQHF
TGTGCCAGCAGCCAAGACGGGTCGCGGCAGCCCCAGCATTTT
>TRBD2|TRBV6-5|.|TRBJ2-5
CASSYLSGEETQYF
TGTGCCAGCAGTTACCTAAGCGGGGAAGAGACCCAGTACTTC
>.|TRBV29-1|.|TRBJ1-2
CSVERTYGYTF
TGCAGCGTTGAACGGACTTACGGCTACACCTTC
>.|TRBV18|.|TRBJ1-5
CASSPGWRVQGNQPQHF
TGTGCCAGCTCACCCGGGTGGAGGGTTCAAGGCAATCAGCCCCAGCATTTT
>TRBD2|TRBV10-3|.|TRBJ2-7
CAISGTSGGSYEQYF
TGTGCCATCAGTGGCACTAGCGGGGGTAGCTACGAGCAGTACTTC
>.|TRBV7-9|few|TRBJ2-7
CASSSPYRNSYEQYF
TGTGCCAGCAGCTCACCCTACAGGAATTCCTACGAGCAGTACTTC
>.|TRBV6-5|.|TRBJ2-2
CASTAENTGELFF
TGTGCCAGCACGGCGGAGAACACCGGGGAGCTGTTTTTT
>.|TRBV24-1|.|TRBJ2-1
CAASGGGPYNEQFF
TGTGCCGCCTCCGGGGGAGGCCCCTACAATGAGCAGTTCTTC
>.|TRBV28|.|TRBJ2-6
CASKFGVGANVLTF
TGTGCCAGCAAATTCGGGGTTGGGGCCAACGTCCTGACTTTC
>.|TRBV15|.|TRBJ1-5
CATSRDLVGNQPQHF
TGTGCCACCAGCAGAGATTTAGTGGGCAATCAGCCCCAGCATTTT
>TRBD1|TRBV23-1|few|TRBJ1-5
CASSHPTGASNQPQHF
TGCGCCAGCAGTCACCCTACAGGGGCTAGCAATCAGCCCCAGCATTTT
>.|TRBV10-1|.|TRBJ2-3
CASSDGGSTDTQYF
TGCGCCAGCAGTGATGGCGGGAGCACAGATACGCAGTATTTT